Shown below are 13 T cell receptor beta chains from a single sample sequenced in a study of identical twins. In TCRdb, the 5' RACE reads were re-called with MiXCR into one record per CDR3 protein. The repertoire holds about 700,000 distinct CDR3 sequences, with 5.5% to 6.5% as singletons. What was sequenced was naive T cells sorted from blood. These TCRs come from a man between 18 and 35 years old in good health.

V is TRBV30 and J is TRBJ2-7; no clear D gene. The CDR3 runs to 13 residues. Germline assignment: CDR1 GTSNPN and CDR2 SVGIG (reference sequence). Trimming shortened V by 1 base and J by 6 bases, and 13 bases separated the two germline ends. CDR3 region: CAWSGNIVSEQYF. For the CDR3, the DNA is TGTGCCTGGAGTGGCAACATAGTCTCCGAGCAGTACTTC.

This clonotype was seen more than once but under ten times. This chain joins TRBV7-9 and TRBJ2-7; TRBD1 matches at 7 bases. The CDR3 consists of 14 residues. V dropped 4 bases and J dropped 3; count of bases not matched to a gene: 6. Germline V CDR1 and CDR2: SEHNR, FQNEAQ (reference sequence). CDR3 residues: CASSYRDRDYEQYF. The DNA of the CDR3 is TGTGCCAGCAGCTACCGGGACAGAGACTACGAGCAGTACTTC.

The rearrangement joins TRBV7-9 to TRBJ2-7; 7 positions agree with TRBD2. V trimming: 1 base; J trimming: 6 bases; junction bases outside the gene matches: 9. Germline V gene data show CDR1 as SEHNR and CDR2 as FQNEAQ (reference sequence). The CDR3 length is 15 residues. DNA of the CDR3: TGTGCCAGCAGCTTAGAGGAGGGAGGGGTTCTCGAGCAGTACTTC. This gives the protein CASSLEEGGVLEQYF.

This clonotype was seen repeatedly, ten times or more. This chain connects TRBV5-1 to TRBJ1-5, with D perhaps TRBD1 (5 bases). V lost 1 base to trimming and J lost 1 base, with 9 bases between them. The CDR3 totals 15 residues. Germline values: CDR1 SGHRS, CDR2 YFSETQ. DNA of the CDR3: TGCGCCAGCAGCTTGTGGGGGGGAAGCAATCAGCCCCAGCATTTT. This codes for CASSLWGGSNQPQHF.

This clonotype was picked up many times. The chain employs TRBV12-3 or TRBV12-4 and TRBJ2-7; TRBD2 aligns across 8 bases. V shed 2 bases, J shed 4 bases, and the junction held 7 bases outside the gene matches. The CDR3 consists of 15 residues. The CDR3 DNA reads TGTGCCAGCAGTTTATCGAGCGGGAGTTCTTACGAGCAGTACGTC. Protein: CASSLSSGSSYEQYV.

This chain links TRBV6-2 or TRBV6-3 with TRBJ2-1; D remains ambiguous. Germline lookup yields CDR1 MNHEY and CDR2 SVGEGT. Deletions cut 5 bases from V and 5 bases from J, with 7 bases between. The CDR3 length is 12 residues. Written as DNA, the CDR3 is TGTGCCAGCAGTACCACCCACAATGAGCAGTTCTTC. Translation gives CASSTTHNEQFF.

This clonotype showed up just a few times. The rearrangement links TRBV7-9 to TRBJ2-1, with 7 bases fitting TRBD2. The CDR3 covers 14 residues. The V and J ends lost 5 bases and 4 bases, in that order; junction bases with no gene match: 5. Germline V lookup: CDR1 SEHNR, CDR2 FQNEAQ (reference sequence). The CDR3 DNA is TGTGCCAGCAGCCCCCGGGGGGTTTACAATGAGCAGTTCTTC. It specifies CASSPRGVYNEQFF.

This clonotype occurred many times. The V call is TRBV7-9, the J call TRBJ1-3; D ambiguous. Between the trimmed V and J ends, which lost 3 bases and 3 bases, there was a span of 3 bases. This CDR3 has 12 residues. Germline values: CDR1 SEHNR, CDR2 FQNEAQ (reference sequence). CDR3 bases: TGTGCCAGCAGCTTGTATGGAAACACCATATATTTT. Translating it yields CASSLYGNTIYF.

Details on this clonotype: A much larger clone lies a single base off, so this may be a read error. J is TRBJ2-1 and V is TRBV5-1, with 9 bases matching TRBD1. Germline CDR1 reads SGHRS; CDR2 reads YFSETQ. Trimming cost V 5 bases and J 7 bases; bases outside gene matches: 10. The CDR3 runs to 15 residues. The CDR3 region is CASRLTGGEMNEQFF. DNA of the CDR3: TGCGCCAGCAGATTGACAGGGGGAGAGATGAATGAGCAGTTCTTC.

In this sample, this clonotype turned up many times. The V gene is TRBV29-1, the J gene TRBJ2-1, with TRBD2 matching over 9 bases. There are 15 residues in the CDR3. Per germline, CDR1 SQVTM and CDR2 ANQGSEA. V gave up 6 bases and J gave up 5 bases; unmatched junction bases: 11. CDR3 nucleotide sequence: TGCAGCGTCGCCGGGGCTAGCGGGACGGACAATGAGCAGTTCTTC. This sequence encodes CSVAGASGTDNEQFF.

The table lists this clonotype with many counts. V and J are TRBV29-1 and TRBJ2-6; D call uncertain. This CDR3 has 18 amino acids. In germline, CDR1 is SQVTM, CDR2 ANQGSEA. V lost 4 bases and J 1 base, leaving 20 bases between the germline ends. The CDR3 loop is CSVAFDLEVASGANVLTF. The CDR3 DNA is TGCAGCGTTGCTTTCGATTTAGAAGTTGCTTCTGGGGCCAACGTCCTGACTTTC.

This clonotype was observed a handful of times. The chain combines TRBV9 with TRBJ2-6; no reliable D call. Germline V lookup: CDR1 SGDLS, CDR2 YYNGEE. V gave up 5 bases and J gave up 3 bases, with 12 bases separating them. The CDR3 is 15 amino acids. This CDR3 is CASSAGWGGANVLTF. In DNA form, the CDR3 reads TGTGCCAGCAGTGCCGGGTGGGGTGGGGCCAACGTCCTGACTTTC.

This clonotype was seen ten or more times. The J gene is TRBJ2-3, the V gene TRBV2, with D perhaps matching TRBD1 (6 bases). Germline CDR1 is SNHLY and CDR2 is FYNNEI. Trimming took off 3 bases at V and 4 bases at J, with 11 bases between the two ends. The CDR3 has 14 amino acids. The chain's CDR3 is CASSDTGWADTQYF. The DNA of the CDR3 is TGTGCCAGCAGTGATACAGGGTGGGCAGATACGCAGTATTTT.